This TCR beta chain was recovered during a study of blood T cell repertoires in COVID-19. Trimming stripped 2 bases from V and 5 bases from J, with 15 bases between. The CDR3 is 16 amino acids. The germline gives CDR1 KGHSH, CDR2 LQKENI. The assay was immunoSEQ multiplex PCR, and TCRdb's table has in-frame clones only and misses some. The sample has about 130,000 clones, over 75% seen once. The rearrangement uses TRBV18 and TRBJ2-2, with a possible D match to TRBD1 (6 bases). Sequencing used peripheral blood. The source of this sequence is a man aged 30 to 45 with COVID-19, enrolled during active disease. The CDR3 DNA reads TGTGCCAGCTCACCATATAAACACAGGGAAACCGGGGAGCTGTTTTTT. Amino acids: CASSPYKHRETGELFF.